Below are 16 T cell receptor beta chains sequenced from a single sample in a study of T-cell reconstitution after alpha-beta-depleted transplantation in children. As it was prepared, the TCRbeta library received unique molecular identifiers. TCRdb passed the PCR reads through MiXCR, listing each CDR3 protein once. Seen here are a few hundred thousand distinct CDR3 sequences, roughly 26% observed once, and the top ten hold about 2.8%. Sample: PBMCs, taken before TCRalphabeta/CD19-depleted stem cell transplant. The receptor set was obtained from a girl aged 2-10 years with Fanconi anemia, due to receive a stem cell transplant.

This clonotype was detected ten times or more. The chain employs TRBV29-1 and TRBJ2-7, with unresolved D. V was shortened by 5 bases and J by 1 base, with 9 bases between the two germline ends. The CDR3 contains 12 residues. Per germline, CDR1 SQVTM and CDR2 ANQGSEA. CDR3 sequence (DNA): TGCAGCGTTCGCTGGTTTTCCTACGAGCAGTACTTC. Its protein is CSVRWFSYEQYF.

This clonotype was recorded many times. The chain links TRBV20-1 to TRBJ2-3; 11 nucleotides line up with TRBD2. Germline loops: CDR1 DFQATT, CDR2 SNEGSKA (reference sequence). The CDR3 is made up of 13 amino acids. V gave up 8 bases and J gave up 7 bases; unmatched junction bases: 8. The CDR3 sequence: CSTLAGGPNTQYF. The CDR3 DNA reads TGCAGTACCTTAGCGGGGGGGCCGAATACGCAGTATTTT.

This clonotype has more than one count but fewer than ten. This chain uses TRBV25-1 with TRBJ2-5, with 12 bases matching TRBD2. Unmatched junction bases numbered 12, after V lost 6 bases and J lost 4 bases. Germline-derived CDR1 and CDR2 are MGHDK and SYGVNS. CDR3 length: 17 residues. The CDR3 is CASSPKTSGRSGETQYF. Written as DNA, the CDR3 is TGTGCCAGCAGCCCAAAGACTAGCGGGAGATCGGGAGAGACCCAGTACTTC.

The CDR3 nucleotides read TGCAGCGTTGAAACTAGCGGGGTCTCCTACGAGCAGTACTTC. Translating gives CSVETSGVSYEQYF. The chain recombines TRBV29-1 with TRBJ2-7; 10 bases align to TRBD2. This CDR3 spans 14 amino acids. Looked up from germline, CDR1 is SQVTM and CDR2 is ANQGSEA. V gave up 2 bases and J gave up 0 bases; unmatched junction bases: 1.

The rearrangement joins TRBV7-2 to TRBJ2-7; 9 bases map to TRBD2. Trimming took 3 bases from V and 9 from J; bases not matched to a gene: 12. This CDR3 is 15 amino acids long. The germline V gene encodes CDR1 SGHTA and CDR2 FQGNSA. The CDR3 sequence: CASSFLGGRASGQYF. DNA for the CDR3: TGTGCCAGCAGCTTCTTGGGCGGGAGGGCCTCGGGGCAGTACTTC.

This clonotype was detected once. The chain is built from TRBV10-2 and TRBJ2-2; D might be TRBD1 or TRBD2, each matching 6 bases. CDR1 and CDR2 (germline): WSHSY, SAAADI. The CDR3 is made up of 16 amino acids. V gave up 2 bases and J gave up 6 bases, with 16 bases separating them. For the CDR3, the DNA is TGCGCCAGCAGTGAGCACGGAAGAGGGGGGTCCGGGGAGCTGTTTTTT. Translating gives CASSEHGRGGSGELFF.

CDR3 bases: TGTGCCAGCAGCGAGCGGGCGGGGTCCTACAATGAGCAGTTCTTC. Protein product: CASSERAGSYNEQFF. The V gene is TRBV9, the J gene TRBJ2-1; TRBD2 might be the D (6 bases). Trimming took off 3 bases at V and 1 base at J, with 11 bases between the two ends. The CDR3 runs 15 residues. Germline V lookup: CDR1 SGDLS, CDR2 YYNGEE.

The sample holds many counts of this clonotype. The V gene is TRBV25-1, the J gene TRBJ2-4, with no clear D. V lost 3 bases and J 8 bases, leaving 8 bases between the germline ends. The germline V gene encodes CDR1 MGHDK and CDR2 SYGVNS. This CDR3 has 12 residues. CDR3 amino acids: CASSDPNDIQYF. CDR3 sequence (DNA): TGTGCCAGCAGTGATCCCAACGACATTCAGTACTTC.

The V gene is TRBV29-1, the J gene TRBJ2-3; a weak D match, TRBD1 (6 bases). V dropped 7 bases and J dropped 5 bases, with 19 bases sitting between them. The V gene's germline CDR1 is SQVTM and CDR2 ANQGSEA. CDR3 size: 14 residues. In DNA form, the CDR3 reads TGCAGCGCCCTTGACAGGACTCAGGGAGATACGCAGTATTTT. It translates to CSALDRTQGDTQYF.

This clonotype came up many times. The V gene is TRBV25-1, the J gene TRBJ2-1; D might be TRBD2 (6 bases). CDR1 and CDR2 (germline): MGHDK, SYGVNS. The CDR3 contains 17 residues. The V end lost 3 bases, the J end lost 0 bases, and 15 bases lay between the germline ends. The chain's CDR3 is CASSDWGDGSSYNEQFF. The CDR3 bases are TGTGCCAGCAGTGATTGGGGGGATGGCAGCTCCTACAATGAGCAGTTCTTC. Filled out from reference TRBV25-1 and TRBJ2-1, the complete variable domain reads EADIYQTPRYLVIGTGKKITLECSQTMGHDKMYWYQQDPGMELHLIHYSYGVNSTEKGDLSSESTVSRIRTEHFPLTLESARPSHTSQYLCASSDWGDGSSYNEQFFGPGTRLTVL.

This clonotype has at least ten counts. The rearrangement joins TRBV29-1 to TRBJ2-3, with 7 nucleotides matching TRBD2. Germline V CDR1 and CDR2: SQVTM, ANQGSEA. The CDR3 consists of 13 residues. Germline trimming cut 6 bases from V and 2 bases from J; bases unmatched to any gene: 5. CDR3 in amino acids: CSVGGRATDTQYF. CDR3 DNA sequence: TGCAGCGTCGGGGGGAGGGCCACAGATACGCAGTATTTT.

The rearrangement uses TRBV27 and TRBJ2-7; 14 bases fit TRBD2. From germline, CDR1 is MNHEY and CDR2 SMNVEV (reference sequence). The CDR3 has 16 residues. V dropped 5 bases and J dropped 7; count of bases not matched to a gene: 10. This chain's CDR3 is CASSLTLGLAGGEQYF. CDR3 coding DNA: TGTGCCAGCAGTCTCACCCTAGGACTAGCGGGAGGAGAGCAGTACTTC.

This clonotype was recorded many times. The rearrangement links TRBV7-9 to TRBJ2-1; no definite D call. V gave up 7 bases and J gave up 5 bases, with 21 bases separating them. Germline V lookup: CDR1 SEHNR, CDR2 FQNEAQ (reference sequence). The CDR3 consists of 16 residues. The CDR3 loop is CASIPGIRPRNNEQFF. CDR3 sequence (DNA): TGTGCCAGCATCCCTGGGATACGCCCGAGAAACAATGAGCAGTTCTTC.

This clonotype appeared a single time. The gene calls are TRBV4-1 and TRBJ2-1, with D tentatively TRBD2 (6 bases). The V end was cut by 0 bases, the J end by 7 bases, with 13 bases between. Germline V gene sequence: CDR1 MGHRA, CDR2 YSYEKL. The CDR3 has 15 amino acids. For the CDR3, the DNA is TGCGCCAGCAGCCAAGATTGGGGACTGCTAAATGAGCAGTTCTTC. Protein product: CASSQDWGLLNEQFF.

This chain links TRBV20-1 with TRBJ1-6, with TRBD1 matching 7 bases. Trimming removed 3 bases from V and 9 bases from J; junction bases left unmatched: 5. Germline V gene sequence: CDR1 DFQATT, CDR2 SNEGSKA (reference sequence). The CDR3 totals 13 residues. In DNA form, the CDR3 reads TGCAGTGCTAGGTTGACAGGGACTTCACCCCTCCACTTT. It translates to CSARLTGTSPLHF.

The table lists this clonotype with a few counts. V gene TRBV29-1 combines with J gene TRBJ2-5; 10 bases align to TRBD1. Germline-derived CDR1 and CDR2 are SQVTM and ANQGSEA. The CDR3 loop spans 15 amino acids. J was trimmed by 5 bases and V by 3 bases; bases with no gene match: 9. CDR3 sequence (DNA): TGCAGCGTTGATTTCTGGGACAGGGGAGAGGAGACCCAGTACTTC. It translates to CSVDFWDRGEETQYF.